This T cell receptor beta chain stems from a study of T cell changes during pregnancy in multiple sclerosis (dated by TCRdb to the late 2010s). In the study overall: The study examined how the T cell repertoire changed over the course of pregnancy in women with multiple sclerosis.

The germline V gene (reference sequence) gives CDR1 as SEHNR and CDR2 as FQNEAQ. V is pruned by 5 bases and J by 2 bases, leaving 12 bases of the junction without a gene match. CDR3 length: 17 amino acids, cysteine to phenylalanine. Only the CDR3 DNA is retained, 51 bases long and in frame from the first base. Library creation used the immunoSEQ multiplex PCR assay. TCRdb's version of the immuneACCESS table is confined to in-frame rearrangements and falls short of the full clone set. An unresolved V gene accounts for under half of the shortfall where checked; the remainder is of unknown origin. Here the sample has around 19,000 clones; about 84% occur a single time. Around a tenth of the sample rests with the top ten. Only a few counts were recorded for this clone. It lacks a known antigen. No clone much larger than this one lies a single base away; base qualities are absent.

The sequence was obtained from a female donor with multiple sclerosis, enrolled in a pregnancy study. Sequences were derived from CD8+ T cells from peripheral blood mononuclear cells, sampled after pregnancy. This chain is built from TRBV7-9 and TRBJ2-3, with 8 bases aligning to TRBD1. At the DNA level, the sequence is TGTGCCAGCAGCGCAACAACCGGGACAGGAGCCACAGATACGCAGTATTTT. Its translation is CASSATTGTGATDTQYF.